This TCR beta chain is drawn from a study of tumor-infiltrating lymphocytes in primary liver carcinoma (dated by TCRdb to 2017 to 2019). Concerning the study at large: Hepatocellular carcinoma (four) or combined HCC and intrahepatic cholangiocarcinoma (one) was present in the five patients, who were three men and two women aged 30 to 69 years. The tumors of the five patients were staged as T1-T3 N0M0, with maximum diameters ranging from about 4.2 to 11 cm. Each sample produced about 3.65 to 8 million productive TCRbeta reads, and read depth showed no significant difference between tissue types. For each liver tumor, the study sampled five regions along with adjacent normal tissue and blood, and applied TCRbeta repertoire sequencing, expression microarrays and whole-exome sequencing. A total of some 35 specimens from 5 patients underwent TCRbeta repertoire sequencing, comprising 25 or so tumor regions, 5 adjacent noncancerous liver tissues and 5 peripheral blood samples. Agilent mRNA microarray profiling was performed on the approximately 27 tumor region samples to relate TCRbeta repertoire diversity to the local molecular phenotype. Technical replicate repertoires showed high reproducibility, with mean shared-clone rates near 0.89 and correlation coefficients above 0.95.

A word on this clonotype: There is no known antigen for this receptor. Base qualities are missing; no much larger clone stands one base away.

In the germline V gene, CDR1 corresponds to MGHRA and CDR2 to YSYEKL. The CDR3 starts with the cysteine, ends with the phenylalanine, and has 16 residues. Only the CDR3 portion is preserved as DNA: 48 bases, with reading frame beginning at the first base. Trimming takes 0 bases from V and 8 bases from J, and the germline ends sit 16 bases apart. Starting from approximately 0.5 ug total RNA, TCRbeta-specific cDNA was produced by reverse transcription with a constant-region primer and ProtoScript II reverse transcriptase. The TCRbeta libraries were prepared through three rounds of nested multiplex PCR following a slightly modified ARM-PCR procedure. Each of the first two PCR rounds ran for around 11 cycles and used multiplex TRBV1-TRBV30 forward primers together with a Cbeta reverse primer. A final 25-cycle PCR with Deep VentR polymerase added sample barcodes and Illumina adapters. Before sequencing, amplicons between 200 and 500 bp were purified from gel using a QIAquick gel extraction kit. The TCRbeta amplicons were sequenced with 250-bp paired-end reads on an Illumina HiSeq 2500. The authors' pipeline ran thus. To recover full CDR3 sequences, reads were quality-trimmed using Trimmomatic v0.33 and paired reads were then merged using FLASH v1.2.11. V, D and J germline segments were assigned to the rearranged TCRbeta sequences using MiGEC v1.2.1b. Clonotype statistics, along with Shannon-Wiener diversity indices, were calculated using VDJtools v1.0.0. Except for diversity analysis, only the 250 most abundant clonotypes of each sample were used in subsequent analyses to reduce sampling bias. The public reads were run again by TCRdb, first through fastp at Q25 and then through MiXCR, and only productive beta chains were kept. Entries that share a CDR3 protein sequence are merged under the most common genes and DNA. What appears here as the V and J calls and clone size reflects TCRdb's work, not the paper's. The sample includes approximately 73,000 distinct CDR3 sequences, with 71% observed a single time. Jointly, the top ten make up roughly an eighth of the sample.

Total RNA and DNA were co-extracted from about 19-30 mg of bulk tissue with the AllPrep DNA/RNA mini kit, without cell sorting. Between late 2015 and March 2016, 4 or 5 patients in China with histopathologically diagnosed primary liver carcinoma had surgical resection. At the time of sampling, the patients had chronic HBV infection and had not received any treatment. Five spatially separated regions were sampled per tumor: superior, inferior, left-lateral and right-lateral poles, plus the tumor centre. Histology showed that every tumor sample contained more than 85% viable tumor cells. Fresh tumor and adjacent tissue pieces were bisected; one half was stored in RNAlater at -80°C, the other sent for histology. Findings and caveats that apply to the study as a whole: Because the samples were bulk and unsorted, CD4+ and CD8+ T cell repertoires could not be compared. The top 250 clones made up a significantly larger repertoire fraction in tumors than in blood (p = 0.039). Only about 7-25% of top clones were found in all five regions of a tumor, suggesting spatial heterogeneity of tumor-infiltrating T cells. With just four to six patients in the study, the authors point out that the findings should be validated in a larger study. Pairs of tumor regions showed greater repertoire overlap (mean roughly 35%) than tumor-adjacent pairs (roughly 17%) or tumor-blood pairs (roughly 14%), which is consistent with antigen-driven expansion. Because only the TCR beta chain was sequenced and unpaired alpha chains were not captured, true repertoire diversity is likely underestimated.

The sample was liver tumor tissue from sampling region 4. Reading the label with the study, this specimen's cell subset or site is: tumor region T4, right-lateral pole. The chain uses TRBV4-1 and TRBJ2-2; matching of 6 bases hints at TRBD2 as the D gene. This TCR came from a woman aged 60-75 years with primary liver carcinoma and hepatitis B virus infection. Here is the DNA: TGCGCCAGCAGCCAAGATCGGAGCAGGGAGGCGGGGGAGCTGTTTTTT. Its protein is CASSQDRSREAGELFF.